Following are 28 T cell receptor beta chains from one sample sequenced in a study of T cell repertoires in cytomegalovirus infection. TCRdb fed the reads into MiXCR, producing one record per CDR3 protein. The sample shows hundreds of thousands of distinct CDR3 sequences, approximately 31% of them seen only once. Their antigen targets remain unknown. The sequences come from cultured CD8+ T cells from PBMCs, collected from culture after CMV antigen stimulation. All receptors come from a human donor in good health (CMV status not recorded). Some clones in this sample may be carry-over from other donors' samples.

The rearrangement joins TRBV7-6 to TRBJ1-4; TRBD1 is a possible D gene (6 bases). Germline V gene sequence: CDR1 SGHVS, CDR2 FNYEAQ. Between the trimmed V and J ends, which lost 5 bases and 8 bases, there was a span of 18 bases. The CDR3 covers 15 residues. This CDR3 reads CASSPSAGAGEKLFF. The CDR3 region has the DNA TGTGCCAGCAGCCCCTCGGCAGGGGCCGGGGAAAAACTGTTTTTT.

The chain couples TRBV5-4 to TRBJ2-7, with no clear D. Per the germline V gene, CDR1 is SGHNT and CDR2 is YYREEE (reference sequence). The CDR3 runs to 16 residues. Trimming removed 0 bases at V and 3 bases at J, with 16 bases between. The CDR3 region has the DNA TGTGCCAGCAGCTTGGCGTTAGGGAAACTCTACTACGAGCAGTACTTC. Its protein product is CASSLALGKLYYEQYF.

Only a few counts were recorded for this clonotype. This CDR3 is CASSEFMAGEANTEAFF. CDR3 DNA sequence: TGTGCCAGCAGTGAATTTATGGCAGGGGAGGCGAACACTGAAGCTTTCTTT. The V call is TRBV6-1, the J call TRBJ1-1; a possible D gene is TRBD1 (6 bases). V was cut by 2 bases and J by 1 base, with 17 bases left in between. Germline V CDR1 and CDR2: MNHNS, SASEGT. CDR3 size: 17 residues.

A word on this clonotype: A much more abundant neighbour one base away suggests this may be a read error. The rearrangement uses TRBV7-6 and TRBJ1-5; no firm D call. The J call is doubtful: the DNA matches TRBJ2-3 better. The CDR3 extends over 16 amino acids. Germline V gene data show CDR1 as SGHVS and CDR2 as FNYEAQ. This CDR3 reads CASSLAGRVGNQPQYF. The CDR3 bases are TGTGCCAGCAGCTTAGCTGGTAGGGTGGGCAATCAGCCCCAGTATTTT.

The sample holds many counts of this clonotype. The chain employs TRBV7-6 and TRBJ2-3, with TRBD2 identical over 7 bases. V trimming: 5 bases; J trimming: 3 bases; junction bases outside the gene matches: 8. Per the germline V gene, CDR1 is SGHVS and CDR2 is FNYEAQ. The CDR3 consists of 15 residues. For the CDR3, the DNA is TGTGCCAGCAGCCCAAGGGCTAGCGGAACAGATACGCAGTATTTT. It yields the protein CASSPRASGTDTQYF.

V is TRBV19 and J is TRBJ1-5, with D possibly TRBD1 on 5 matching bases. This CDR3 contains 16 residues. V was pared by 4 bases and J by 4 bases, with 17 bases between. From germline, CDR1 is LNHDA and CDR2 SQIVND (reference sequence). The CDR3 DNA reads TGTGCCAGTAGTAGCGTCCGGGACGGAGGGAATCAGCCCCAGCATTTT. This codes for CASSSVRDGGNQPQHF.

V gene TRBV15 combines with J gene TRBJ2-7; tentative D call: TRBD1 (6 bases). V was pared by 5 bases and J by 6 bases, with 20 bases between. The CDR3 has 15 amino acids. Germline CDR1 is LNHNV and CDR2 is YYDKDF (reference sequence). CDR3: CATSSGVRERSEQYF. The CDR3 nucleotides read TGTGCCACCAGCTCAGGGGTTCGCGAAAGGAGCGAGCAGTACTTC.

V and J are TRBV5-1 and TRBJ2-2; possibly TRBD2 for D (5 bases). The germline V and J ends were trimmed by 6 bases and 1 base, with 13 bases remaining between them. Per germline, CDR1 SGHRS and CDR2 YFSETQ. The CDR3 has 15 residues. The CDR3 DNA follows: TGCGCCAGCACCCTCTTGGAGGTGAACACCGGGGAGCTGTTTTTT. Protein: CASTLLEVNTGELFF. The entire variable domain, with the rest obtained from reference TRBV5-1 and TRBJ2-2, is as follows: KAGVTQTPRYLIKTRGQQVTLSCSPISGHRSVSWYQQTPGQGLQFLFEYFSETQRNKGNFPGRFSGRQFSNSRSEMNVSTLELGDSALYLCASTLLEVNTGELFFGEGSRLTVL.

This clonotype has ten or more counts. This rearrangement joins TRBV19 to TRBJ2-3; D is possibly TRBD2 (6 bases). From germline, CDR1 is LNHDA and CDR2 SQIVND (reference sequence). Trimming removed 5 bases from V and 2 bases from J, with 14 bases in between. The length of the CDR3 is 15 residues. CDR3: CASSLRAGPTDTQYF. Written as DNA, the CDR3 is TGTGCCAGTAGTTTGAGGGCGGGGCCCACAGATACGCAGTATTTT.

The sample holds many counts of this clonotype. V and J are TRBV7-9 and TRBJ1-1; D is undetermined. Germline-derived CDR1 and CDR2 are SEHNR and FQNEAQ (reference sequence). CDR3 length: 14 residues. V shed 1 base and J shed 1 base, with 7 bases lying between them. CDR3 loop: CASSLGPGNTEAFF. The CDR3 nucleotides are TGTGCCAGCAGCTTAGGTCCGGGGAACACTGAAGCTTTCTTT.

This clonotype was recorded a few times. The rearrangement links TRBV19 to TRBJ2-3, with a weak D call TRBD1 (5 bases). The CDR3 has 17 residues. Trimming pared 6 bases from V and 2 bases from J, leaving 21 bases between. Germline values: CDR1 LNHDA, CDR2 SQIVND (reference sequence). In DNA, the CDR3 is TGTGCCAGTAGCAACCTCCTGGGGCAGGGATACACAGATACGCAGTATTTT. Translating it yields CASSNLLGQGYTDTQYF.

The chain has TRBV7-9 and TRBJ2-7; 8 positions match TRBD2. The CDR3 is 15 residues long. Germline V gene data show CDR1 as SEHNR and CDR2 as FQNEAQ (reference sequence). Trimming took 5 bases from V and 6 from J; bases not matched to a gene: 12. CDR3 bases: TGTGCCAGCAGCGGGTGGCGGGGGGACGAGGGCGAGCAGTACTTC. This gives the protein CASSGWRGDEGEQYF. Full variable domain (rest looked up from reference TRBV7-9 and TRBJ2-7): DTGVSQNPRHKITKRGQNVTFRCDPISEHNRLYWYRQTLGQGPEFLTYFQNEAQLEKSRLLSDRFSAERPKGSFSTLEIQRTEQGDSAMYLCASSGWRGDEGEQYFGPGTRLTVT.

This chain joins TRBV27 and TRBJ2-3; TRBD1 agrees at 10 bases. V lost 7 bases, J lost 6 bases, and 7 bases stayed unmatched. CDR1 is MNHEY and CDR2 is SMNVEV in the germline V gene (reference sequence). The CDR3 extends over 14 amino acids. As DNA, the CDR3 is TGTGCCAGCACCGTGACAGGGGGCTGGGATACGCAGTATTTT. This encodes CASTVTGGWDTQYF.

The chain is built from TRBV20-1 and TRBJ2-7; TRBD2 matches 9 bases. V dropped 0 bases and J dropped 2; count of bases not matched to a gene: 2. Germline V lookup: CDR1 DFQATT, CDR2 SNEGSKA (reference sequence). The CDR3 is made up of 14 amino acids. The CDR3: CSARDGGGAYEQYV. In DNA, the CDR3 is TGCAGTGCTAGAGATGGCGGGGGGGCCTACGAGCAGTACGTC.

This clonotype showed up just a few times. J is TRBJ2-5 and V is TRBV6-2 or TRBV6-3; 11 nucleotides line up with TRBD1. Germline V gene lookup returns CDR1 MNHEY and CDR2 SVGEGT. This CDR3 has 16 amino acids. The V and J ends lost 3 bases and 3 bases, in that order; junction bases with no gene match: 6. The CDR3 loop is CASSYLRDRGEETQYF. The CDR3 coding sequence is TGTGCCAGCAGTTATCTCCGGGACAGGGGGGAAGAGACCCAGTACTTC.

This clonotype was observed a few times. V and J are TRBV4-1 and TRBJ2-1; 8 bases are shared with TRBD2. With 4 bases clipped from V and 1 base from J, the junction kept 18 bases outside the gene matches. CDR3 size: 20 residues. CDR1 is MGHRA, CDR2 YSYEKL, per germline. The CDR3 spells CASSRSFLAGGLDSYNEQFF. The CDR3 region has the DNA TGCGCCAGCAGCCGGTCCTTTTTGGCGGGGGGCCTCGATTCCTACAATGAGCAGTTCTTC.

The chain has TRBV6-5 and TRBJ1-3; possible D gene TRBD1, 5 bases. The CDR3 runs 14 residues. V shed 8 bases and J shed 3 bases, with 14 bases lying between them. CDR1 and CDR2 (germline): MNHEY, SVGAGI. The CDR3 reads CASGAGEGGNTIYF. CDR3 DNA sequence: TGTGCCAGCGGGGCGGGTGAGGGTGGAAACACCATATATTTT.

The V gene is TRBV7-9, the J gene TRBJ1-3, with D hard to call. Germline V gene data show CDR1 as SEHNR and CDR2 as FQNEAQ (reference sequence). The V end was cut by 3 bases, the J end by 0 bases, with 12 bases between. The CDR3 consists of 16 residues. CDR3: CASSFPPTGSGNTIYF. In nucleotides, the CDR3 is TGTGCCAGCAGCTTCCCACCGACCGGCTCTGGAAACACCATATATTTT. Full variable domain (remainder filled in from reference TRBV7-9 and TRBJ1-3): DTGVSQNPRHKITKRGQNVTFRCDPISEHNRLYWYRQTLGQGPEFLTYFQNEAQLEKSRLLSDRFSAERPKGSFSTLEIQRTEQGDSAMYLCASSFPPTGSGNTIYFGEGSWLTVV.

This clonotype was observed a few times. The V call is TRBV2, the J call TRBJ2-3; TRBD2 matches at 11 bases. CDR1 is SNHLY, CDR2 FYNNEI, per germline. The ends lost 6 bases at V and 0 bases at J; junction bases unmatched: 11. There are 18 residues in the CDR3. The CDR3 is CASSLPGLADPSTDTQYF. CDR3 coding DNA: TGTGCCAGCAGCCTACCGGGACTAGCGGATCCTAGCACAGATACGCAGTATTTT.

The table lists this clonotype with many counts. The chain's CDR3 is CASTYPRGANGGYTF. The CDR3 bases are TGTGCCAGCACCTACCCGCGGGGAGCTAACGGAGGCTACACCTTC. The rearrangement links TRBV7-2 to TRBJ1-2; D not certain. CDR3 length: 15 residues. Trimming pared 7 bases from V and 8 bases from J, leaving 23 bases between. Germline loops: CDR1 SGHTA, CDR2 FQGNSA. The full variable domain, its missing parts supplied by reference TRBV7-2 and TRBJ1-2, is GAGVSQSPSNKVTEKGKDVELRCDPISGHTALYWYRQSLGQGLEFLIYFQGNSAPDKSGLPSDRFSAERTGGSVSTLTIQRTQQEDSAVYLCASTYPRGANGGYTFGSGTRLTVV.

Comment on this clonotype: One end of the junction is discordant with germline, which a read error may explain. The genes are TRBV2 and TRBJ2-3; 7 nucleotides agree with TRBD2. This CDR3 spans 14 amino acids. CDR1 and CDR2 (germline): SNHLY, FYNNEI. CDR3 region: CVSSLAASTDTQYF. Here the CDR3 DNA reads TGTGTCAGCAGCCTAGCGGCTAGCACAGATACGCAGTATTTT.

The chain couples TRBV6-5 to TRBJ1-1, with D hard to call. Per the germline V gene, CDR1 is MNHEY and CDR2 is SVGAGI. This CDR3 contains 14 residues. Deletions cut 4 bases from V and 2 bases from J, with 11 bases between. The CDR3 DNA reads TGTGCCAGCAGTTTGAGCGGTAAAAACACTGAAGCTTTCTTT. Translating it yields CASSLSGKNTEAFF.

The CDR3 DNA is TGTGCCATCAGTGAGTCGTTGCAGATCTACAATGAGCAGTTCTTC. Translating gives CAISESLQIYNEQFF. The chain links TRBV10-3 to TRBJ2-1; no clear D. With 0 bases removed from V and 3 bases from J, the gap between germline ends came to 9 bases. Germline values: CDR1 ENHRY, CDR2 SYGVKD. This CDR3 region has 15 residues.

This sequence joins TRBV14 and TRBJ2-3; D is uncertain. V lost 1 base, J lost 5 bases, and 16 bases lay in between. The CDR3 totals 16 residues. Germline V gene sequence: CDR1 SGHDN, CDR2 FVKESK. CDR3 sequence: CASSQGLRPNGDTQYF. The CDR3 region has the DNA TGTGCCAGCAGCCAAGGACTTCGGCCTAACGGAGATACGCAGTATTTT.

This clonotype was counted only a few times. The chain carries TRBV7-9 and TRBJ1-3, with D tentatively TRBD1 (6 bases). The CDR3 has 17 residues. V lost 3 bases and J 0 bases, leaving 15 bases between the germline ends. Germline loops: CDR1 SEHNR, CDR2 FQNEAQ (reference sequence). CDR3 DNA: TGTGCCAGCAGCTTCCCCCCGACGGGGGCCTCTGGAAACACCATATATTTT. Protein product: CASSFPPTGASGNTIYF.

As for this clonotype: One base away lies a much larger clone, so this may be a sequencing read error. The chain combines TRBV28 with TRBJ1-3; D remains unclear. Germline V gives CDR1 MDHEN, CDR2 SYDVKM. The CDR3 is made up of 14 amino acids. The V and J ends lost 5 bases and 3 bases respectively, with 11 bases between them. The CDR3 DNA reads TGTGCCAGCAGTCCCACGCGGCATGGAAACACCATATATTTT. Its protein product is CASSPTRHGNTIYF.

This clonotype was counted a few times. This chain joins TRBV4-1 and TRBJ1-4; TRBD1 matches 7 bases. CDR1 and CDR2 from the germline V gene are MGHRA and YSYEKL. Trimming cost V 3 bases and J 7 bases; bases outside gene matches: 8. CDR3 length: 15 residues. Written as DNA, the CDR3 is TGCGCCAGCAGCCAGACGACAGGGTCGAGTGAAAAACTGTTTTTT. It yields the protein CASSQTTGSSEKLFF.

The chain uses TRBV19 and TRBJ2-5, with a weak D call TRBD2 (6 bases). The CDR3 has 13 amino acids. Looked up from germline, CDR1 is LNHDA and CDR2 is SQIVND (reference sequence). V was trimmed by 11 bases and J by 5 bases, leaving 18 bases between them. CDR3 DNA sequence: TGTGCCTCGATGGGGACGGAGGGGGAGACCCAGTACTTC. As protein: CASMGTEGETQYF.